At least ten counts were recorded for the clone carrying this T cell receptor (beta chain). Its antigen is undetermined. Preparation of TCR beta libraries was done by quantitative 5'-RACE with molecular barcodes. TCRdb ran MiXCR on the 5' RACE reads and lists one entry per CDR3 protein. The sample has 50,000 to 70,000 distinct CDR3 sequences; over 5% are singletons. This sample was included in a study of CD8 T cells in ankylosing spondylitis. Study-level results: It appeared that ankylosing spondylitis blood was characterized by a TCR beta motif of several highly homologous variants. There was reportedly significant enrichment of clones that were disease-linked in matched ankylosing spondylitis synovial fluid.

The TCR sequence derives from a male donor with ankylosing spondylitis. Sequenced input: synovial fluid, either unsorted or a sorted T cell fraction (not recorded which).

DNA for the CDR3: TGCAGCGTTCCGGGACTAGGGAACAATGAGCAGTTCTTC. This sequence encodes CSVPGLGNNEQFF. The chain has TRBV29-1 and TRBJ2-1; 8 bases match TRBD2. The CDR3 covers 13 residues. Trimming at V came to 5 bases and at J to 5 bases, leaving 5 bases not matched to a gene. Germline lookup yields CDR1 SQVTM and CDR2 ANQGSEA.